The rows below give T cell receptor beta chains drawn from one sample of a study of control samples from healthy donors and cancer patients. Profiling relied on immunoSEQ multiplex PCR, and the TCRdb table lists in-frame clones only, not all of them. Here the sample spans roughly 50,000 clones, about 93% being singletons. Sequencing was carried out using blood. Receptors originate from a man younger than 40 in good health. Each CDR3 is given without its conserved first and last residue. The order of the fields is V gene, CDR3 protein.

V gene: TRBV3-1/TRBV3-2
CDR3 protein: ASSQELLAGSVTDTQY

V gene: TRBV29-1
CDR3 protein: SVAGSGRGTDTQY

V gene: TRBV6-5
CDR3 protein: ASSYGQGGLYEQY

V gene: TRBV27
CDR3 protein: ASSLLTVGSTEAF

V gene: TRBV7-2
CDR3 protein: ASSVAGSSYEQY

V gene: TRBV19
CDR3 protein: ASSALQGLRYQPQH

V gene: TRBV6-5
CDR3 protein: ASRTGLPNYGYT

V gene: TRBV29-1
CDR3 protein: SALHGTKNIQY

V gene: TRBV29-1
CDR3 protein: SVEDLPGVETQY

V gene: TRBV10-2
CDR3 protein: ASSALNRNNEQF

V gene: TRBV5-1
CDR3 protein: ASRGGAATNEKLF

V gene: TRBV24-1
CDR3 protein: ATSENRRQETQY

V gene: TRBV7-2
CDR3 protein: ASSLDSRGYNEQF

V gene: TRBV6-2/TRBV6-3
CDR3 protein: ASSYSLLRGGADQPQH

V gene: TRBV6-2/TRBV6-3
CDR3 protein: ASSYPTSGGSSYYNEQF

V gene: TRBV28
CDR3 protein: ASSPRARERFTEAF

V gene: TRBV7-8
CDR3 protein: ASSLWGVGVETQY

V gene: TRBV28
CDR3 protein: ASSRWGAGETQY

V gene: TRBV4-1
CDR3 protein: ASSQGFRGAEDEAF

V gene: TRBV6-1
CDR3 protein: ASSASGGTADYGYT

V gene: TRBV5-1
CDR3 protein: ASSGIGSGTEAF

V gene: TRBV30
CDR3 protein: AWSVIGALNTEAF

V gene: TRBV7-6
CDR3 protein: ASSSGQGAKNIQY

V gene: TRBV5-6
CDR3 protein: ASSAGLNEAF

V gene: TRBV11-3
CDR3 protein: ASSPGRETQY

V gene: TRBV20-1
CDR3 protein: SASWAADATNEKLF

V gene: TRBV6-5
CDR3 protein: ASSFSGGAGGNEQF

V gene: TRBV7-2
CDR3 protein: ASRLAGGVPEQF

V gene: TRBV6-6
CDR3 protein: ASRNPGTGGSYGYT

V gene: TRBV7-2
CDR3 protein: ASRVESGYGYT

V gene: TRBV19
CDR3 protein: ATLYGDYGYT

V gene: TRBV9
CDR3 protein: ASSPTGQGGSYEQY

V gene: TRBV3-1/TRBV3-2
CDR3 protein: ASSQVSYEQY

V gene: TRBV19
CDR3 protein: ASSIVSPSDGYT

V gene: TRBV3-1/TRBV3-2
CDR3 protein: ASSPRTAYNYGYT

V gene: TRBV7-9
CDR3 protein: ASSLWSLGYGYT

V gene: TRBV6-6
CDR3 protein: ASSPSVYTEAF

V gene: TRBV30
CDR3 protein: AWKDRGTGSTEAF

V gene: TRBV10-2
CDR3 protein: ASSESIPNEKLF

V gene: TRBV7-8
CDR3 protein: ASSNTWGPQETQY

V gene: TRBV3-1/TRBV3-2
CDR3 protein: ASSPVAGGVNNEQF

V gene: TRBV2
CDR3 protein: ASSEMTAEAF

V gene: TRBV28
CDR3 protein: ASSYKRNKREQY

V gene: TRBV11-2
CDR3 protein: ASSFLGFAYNEQF

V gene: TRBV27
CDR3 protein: ASSYTGVGQPQH

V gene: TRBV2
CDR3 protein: ASSVPQRSGYEQY